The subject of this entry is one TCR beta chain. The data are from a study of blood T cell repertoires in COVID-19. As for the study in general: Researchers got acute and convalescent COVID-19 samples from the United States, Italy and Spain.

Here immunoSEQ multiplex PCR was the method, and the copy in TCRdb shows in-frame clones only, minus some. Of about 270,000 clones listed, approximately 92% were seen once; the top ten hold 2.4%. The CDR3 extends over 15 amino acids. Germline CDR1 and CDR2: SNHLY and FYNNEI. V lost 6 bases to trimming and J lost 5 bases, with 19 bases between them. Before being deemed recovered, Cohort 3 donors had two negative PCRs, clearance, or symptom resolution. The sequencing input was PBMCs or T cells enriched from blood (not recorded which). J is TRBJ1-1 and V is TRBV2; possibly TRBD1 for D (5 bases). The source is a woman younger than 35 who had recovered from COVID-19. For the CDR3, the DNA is TGTGCCAGCAGCAAGCTGGACATCAGTGTGACTGAAGCTTTCTTT. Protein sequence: CASSKLDISVTEAFF.